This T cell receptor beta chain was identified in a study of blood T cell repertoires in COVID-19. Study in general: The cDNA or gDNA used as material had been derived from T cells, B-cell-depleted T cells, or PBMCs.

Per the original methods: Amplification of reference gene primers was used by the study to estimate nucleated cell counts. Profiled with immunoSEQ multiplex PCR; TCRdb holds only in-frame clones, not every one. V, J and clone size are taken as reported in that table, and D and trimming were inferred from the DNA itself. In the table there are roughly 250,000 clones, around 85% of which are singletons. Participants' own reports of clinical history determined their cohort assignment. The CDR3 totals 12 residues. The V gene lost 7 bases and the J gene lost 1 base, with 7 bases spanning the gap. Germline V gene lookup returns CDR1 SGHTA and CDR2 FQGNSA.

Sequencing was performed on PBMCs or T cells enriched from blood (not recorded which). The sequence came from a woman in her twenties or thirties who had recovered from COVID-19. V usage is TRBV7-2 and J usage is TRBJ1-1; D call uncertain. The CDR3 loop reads CASKYRNTEAFF. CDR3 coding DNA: TGTGCCAGCAAATACAGGAACACTGAAGCTTTCTTT.